Listed here is a single T cell receptor (beta chain). What it recognizes is unknown. The entry originates in a study of OX40 agonist ivuxolimab in advanced cancers. Study-wide context: A diagnosis of hepatocellular carcinoma, melanoma, renal cell or head and neck cancer was present in dose-escalation patients.

Study results and limitations: People who partly responded at 0.1-3.0 mg/kg had some of the least clonal expansion seen.

The repertoire was sequenced with immunoSEQ multiplex PCR; TCRdb's copy has only in-frame clones and lacks some. The repertoire holds 60,000 to 75,000 clones, with 86% as singletons. The sequence came from an adult with an advanced solid tumor such as melanoma, head and neck, liver or kidney cancer. This specimen was CD4+ or CD8+ T cells sorted from blood, taken in a trial of the OX40 agonist ivuxolimab.

CDR3 amino acids: CASSLAGSFPDTQYF. The CDR3 DNA reads TGTGCCAGCAGCTTAGCTGGGTCCTTCCCAGATACGCAGTATTTT. The V call is TRBV7-2, the J call TRBJ2-3; D not resolved. Germline CDR1 and CDR2: SGHTA and FQGNSA. V was trimmed by 0 bases and J by 4 bases, leaving 11 bases between them. This CDR3 has 15 residues. Looking up the rest from reference TRBV7-2 and TRBJ2-3 gives the full variable domain: GAGVSQSPSNKVTEKGKDVELRCDPISGHTALYWYRQSLGQGLEFLIYFQGNSAPDKSGLPSDRFSAERTGGSVSTLTIQRTQQEDSAVYLCASSLAGSFPDTQYFGPGTRLTVL.